A single sample gave rise to the 23 T cell receptor beta chains below, sequenced in a study of vaccination and CD4 T cells after COVID-19. Antigens of these TCRs are unknown. Scientists ran DNA taken from cultured CD4+ T cells through the Oncomine TCR Beta short-read assay for sequencing. Each CDR3 protein is one row after TCRdb ran MiXCR on the PCR reads. The sample yields roughly 2,800 distinct CDR3 sequences, about 26% seen once. Treatment defined: roughly ten-day PBMC culture with coronavirus spike peptide pools or control peptides (ViraFEST assay). Gathered ahead of the COVID-19 pandemic (2011-2018) were the CD4+ T cells of the unexposed donor. The sequencing sample was made of CD4+ T cells from blood, cultured in vitro. These receptors were obtained from a human donor in good health.

In this sample, this clonotype turned up a few times. The chain combines TRBV20-1 with TRBJ2-1; a weak D match, TRBD2 (5 bases). The germline gives CDR1 DFQATT, CDR2 SNEGSKA (reference sequence). CDR3 length: 13 residues. Trimming removed 1 base from V and 5 bases from J, with 9 bases in between. The CDR3 here is CSARVTRDNEQFF. The CDR3, as DNA: TGCAGTGCTAGAGTTACGCGGGACAATGAGCAGTTCTTC.

This clonotype is categorized as medium-sized. The chain is built from TRBV20-1 and TRBJ1-5; D call uncertain. This CDR3 has 15 amino acids. Trimming stripped 4 bases from V and 6 bases from J, with 19 bases between. Germline V gives CDR1 DFQATT, CDR2 SNEGSKA (reference sequence). In DNA form, the CDR3 reads TGCAGTGCTACCCCCCATAGGGATTATACTCAGCCCCAGCATTTT. Encoded protein: CSATPHRDYTQPQHF.

This clonotype is termed medium-sized. The V call is TRBV15, the J call TRBJ1-5; D might be TRBD1 (5 bases). CDR1 and CDR2 (germline): LNHNV, YYDKDF (reference sequence). Between the trimmed V and J ends, which lost 0 bases and 6 bases, there was a span of 9 bases. The CDR3 length is 14 residues. CDR3 sequence: CATSRDGGFQPQHF. The CDR3, as DNA: TGTGCCACCAGCAGAGATGGGGGGTTTCAGCCCCAGCATTTT. Variable domain in full (rest from reference TRBV15 and TRBJ1-5): DAMVIQNPRYQVTQFGKPVTLSCSQTLNHNVMYWYQQKSSQAPKLLFHYYDKDFNNEADTPDNFQSRRPNTSFCFLDIRSPGLGDTAMYLCATSRDGGFQPQHFGDGTRLSIL.

In this sample, this clonotype turned up once. V usage is TRBV19 and J usage is TRBJ1-4; D unclear. The CDR3 length is 13 residues. The ends were cut back, 6 bases at V and 11 bases at J, with 16 bases in the middle. The V gene's germline CDR1 is LNHDA and CDR2 SQIVND (reference sequence). This CDR3 reads CASSGFGGSKLFF. The CDR3 nucleotides are TGTGCCAGTAGCGGTTTCGGCGGGTCCAAACTGTTTTTT. Drawing the rest from reference TRBV19 and TRBJ1-4, the complete variable domain is DGGITQSPKYLFRKEGQNVTLSCEQNLNHDAMYWYRQDPGQGLRLIYYSQIVNDFQKGDIAEGYSVSREKKESFPLTVTSAQKNPTAFYLCASSGFGGSKLFFGSGTQLSVL.

In DNA, the CDR3 is TGTGCCAGCAGCTTAAGGGCTAGCGGGAGTTCCTACAATGAGCAGTTCTTC. Residues: CASSLRASGSSYNEQFF. The chain links TRBV7-2 to TRBJ2-1; TRBD2 matches 10 bases. The CDR3 is 17 residues long. Trimming cost V 2 bases and J 1 base; bases outside gene matches: 5. Germline V gives CDR1 SGHTA, CDR2 FQGNSA.

CDR3 sequence reads: CASTPSSYNEQFF. The CDR3 region has the DNA TGTGCCAGCACCCCTTCTTCCTACAATGAGCAGTTCTTC. This chain joins TRBV12-3 or TRBV12-4 and TRBJ2-1, with unresolved D. V was cut by 7 bases and J by 1 base, with 8 bases left in between. The CDR3 runs 13 residues.

The sample holds a few counts of this clonotype. The chain has TRBV20-1 and TRBJ2-3, with 7 bases identical to TRBD2. The CDR3 sequence is 14 residues long. With V trimmed by 5 bases and J by 2 bases, 7 bases remained unmatched. Germline V CDR1 and CDR2: DFQATT, SNEGSKA (reference sequence). The CDR3 loop reads CSAYGGGTTDTQYF. CDR3 nucleotide sequence: TGCAGTGCTTATGGGGGGGGGACCACAGATACGCAGTATTTT.

This clonotype is deemed medium-sized. The rearrangement joins TRBV24-1 to TRBJ2-3; TRBD2 aligns across 8 bases. Trimming took 5 bases from V and 1 from J; bases not matched to a gene: 4. The CDR3 contains 15 residues. Germline V lookup: CDR1 KGHDR, CDR2 SFDVKD. The DNA for the CDR3 is TGTGCCACCAGTGGAGTAGCGGGACGCACAGATACGCAGTATTTT. Residues: CATSGVAGRTDTQYF.

The V gene is TRBV5-6, the J gene TRBJ2-5, with TRBD2 matching over 13 bases. The CDR3 length is 16 residues. Germline V gene sequence: CDR1 SGHDT, CDR2 YYEEEE. Trimming took 4 bases from V and 3 from J; bases not matched to a gene: 6. The CDR3 here is CASSRGLAGTKETQYF. The CDR3 nucleotides are TGTGCCAGCAGCAGGGGACTAGCGGGAACGAAAGAGACCCAGTACTTC.

The chain uses TRBV20-1 and TRBJ2-7; weak D call: TRBD2 (6 bases). Germline-derived CDR1 and CDR2 are DFQATT and SNEGSKA (reference sequence). This CDR3 comprises 14 residues. With 0 bases removed from V and 4 bases from J, the gap between germline ends came to 13 bases. The CDR3 reads CSARDLGEAYEQYF. The CDR3 DNA reads as TGCAGTGCTAGAGACCTAGGGGAGGCGTACGAGCAGTACTTC.

The V gene is TRBV4-1, the J gene TRBJ1-2, with D possibly TRBD1 on 6 matching bases. The CDR3 is 16 residues long. Germline assignment: CDR1 MGHRA and CDR2 YSYEKL. V lost 4 bases to trimming and J lost 3 bases, with 18 bases between them. The DNA for the CDR3 is TGCGCCAGCAGCCGCGGCAGGGGAAGTGGAGACTATGGCTACACCTTC. As protein: CASSRGRGSGDYGYTF.

The CDR3 DNA reads TGTGCCAGCTCAGCGGACAGGGGGGACACTGAAGCTTTCTTT. Protein product: CASSADRGDTEAFF. V is TRBV18 and J is TRBJ1-1; TRBD1 matches at 10 bases. The J segment lost 3 bases and the V segment lost 5 bases, leaving 3 bases of the junction unmatched. The germline CDR1 and CDR2 sequences are KGHSH and LQKENI. The CDR3 sequence is 14 residues long.

The chain employs TRBV2 and TRBJ2-7, with D uncertain. This CDR3 contains 11 residues. CDR1 and CDR2 from the germline V gene are SNHLY and FYNNEI. V lost 5 bases, J lost 6 bases, and 8 bases lay in between. The CDR3 protein is CASSLVSEQYF. In DNA, the CDR3 is TGTGCCAGCAGTTTGGTGTCCGAGCAGTACTTC.

The rearrangement joins TRBV7-9 to TRBJ2-3; D perhaps matches TRBD2 (5 bases). Between the trimmed V and J ends, which lost 1 base and 0 bases, there was a span of 8 bases. The CDR3 has 15 residues. From germline, CDR1 is SEHNR and CDR2 FQNEAQ (reference sequence). The CDR3: CASSLVVASTDTQYF. The DNA of the CDR3 is TGTGCCAGCAGCTTAGTAGTAGCGAGCACAGATACGCAGTATTTT.

The rearrangement links TRBV10-3 to TRBJ2-7, with 8 bases that match TRBD1. The CDR3 has 14 residues. V lost 4 bases and J lost 1; bases outside the gene matches: 3. CDR1 is ENHRY and CDR2 is SYGVKD in the germline V gene. The CDR3, as DNA: TGTGCCATCAGTGGATGGGACAGGTCCTACGAGCAGTACTTC. This gives the protein CAISGWDRSYEQYF.

The CDR3 region is CASSTGTGGHQPQHF. The CDR3 DNA follows: TGTGCCAGCTCCACCGGGACAGGGGGGCATCAGCCCCAGCATTTT. The rearrangement uses TRBV18 and TRBJ1-5; TRBD1 agrees at 11 bases. From germline, CDR1 is KGHSH and CDR2 LQKENI. This CDR3 has 15 residues. V lost 6 bases and J lost 5; bases outside the gene matches: 6.

J is TRBJ2-3 and V is TRBV7-2; 13 bases are shared with TRBD2. Per germline, CDR1 SGHTA and CDR2 FQGNSA. The CDR3 length is 18 residues. V lost 4 bases and J lost 2; bases outside the gene matches: 9. The CDR3 sequence: CASSSGTSGAYHTDTQYF. CDR3 DNA sequence: TGTGCCAGCAGCTCCGGGACTAGCGGGGCCTATCACACAGATACGCAGTATTTT. Filled out from reference TRBV7-2 and TRBJ2-3, the complete variable domain reads GAGVSQSPSNKVTEKGKDVELRCDPISGHTALYWYRQSLGQGLEFLIYFQGNSAPDKSGLPSDRFSAERTGGSVSTLTIQRTQQEDSAVYLCASSSGTSGAYHTDTQYFGPGTRLTVL.

By share of the sample, this clonotype is medium-sized. The J gene is TRBJ2-5, the V gene TRBV20-1; D may be TRBD2 (5 bases). This CDR3 comprises 13 residues. Trimming shortened V by 5 bases and J by 1 base, and 11 bases separated the two germline ends. Germline-derived CDR1 and CDR2 are DFQATT and SNEGSKA (reference sequence). CDR3 sequence: CSAPGRGQETQYF. In nucleotides, the CDR3 is TGCAGTGCTCCCGGACGGGGCCAAGAGACCCAGTACTTC.

This clonotype has a handful of counts. The chain employs TRBV29-1 and TRBJ1-1; no clear D. CDR3 length: 13 residues. Between the trimmed V and J ends, which lost 3 bases and 0 bases, there was a span of 8 bases. Per the germline V gene, CDR1 is SQVTM and CDR2 is ANQGSEA. The CDR3 DNA follows: TGCAGCGTTGAGGGCCACATGAACACTGAAGCTTTCTTT. Amino acid sequence: CSVEGHMNTEAFF. Drawing the rest from reference TRBV29-1 and TRBJ1-1, the complete variable domain is SAVISQKPSRDICQRGTSLTIQCQVDSQVTMMFWYRQQPGQSLTLIATANQGSEATYESGFVIDKFPISRPNLTFSTLTVSNMSPEDSSIYLCSVEGHMNTEAFFGQGTRLTVV.

J is TRBJ1-5 and V is TRBV7-9; D may be TRBD1 (5 bases). The CDR3 spans 16 residues. The germline V gene has CDR1 SEHNR and CDR2 FQNEAQ (reference sequence). Trimming removed 1 base from V and 2 bases from J, with 12 bases in between. As DNA, the CDR3 is TGTGCCAGCAGCTTAGGAGGGGAGGAAGGCAATCAGCCCCAGCATTTT. This translates into CASSLGGEEGNQPQHF.

The chain links TRBV5-4 to TRBJ2-5, with 10 bases identical to TRBD2. V trimming: 1 base; J trimming: 10 bases; junction bases outside the gene matches: 16. CDR3 size: 17 residues. Germline CDR1 SGHNT, CDR2 YYREEE (reference sequence). CDR3 residues: CASSLTSGATVKSGQYF. As DNA, the CDR3 is TGTGCCAGCAGCTTGACTAGCGGGGCGACAGTCAAGAGCGGCCAGTACTTC.

This chain joins TRBV29-1 and TRBJ2-3; the match to TRBD2 covers 9 bases. CDR1 and CDR2 (germline): SQVTM, ANQGSEA. The V and J ends lost 6 bases and 0 bases, in that order; junction bases with no gene match: 4. CDR3 length equals 14 residues. CDR3: CSVGLAGSTDTQYF. CDR3 sequence (DNA): TGCAGCGTGGGCCTAGCGGGGAGCACAGATACGCAGTATTTT.

V gene TRBV5-1 combines with J gene TRBJ2-3; D gene uncertain. V dropped 6 bases and J dropped 0 bases, with 8 bases sitting between them. The V gene's germline CDR1 is SGHRS and CDR2 YFSETQ. The CDR3 sequence is 13 residues long. The CDR3 is CASTFDSTDTQYF. The CDR3 DNA reads TGCGCCAGCACCTTCGACAGCACAGATACGCAGTATTTT.